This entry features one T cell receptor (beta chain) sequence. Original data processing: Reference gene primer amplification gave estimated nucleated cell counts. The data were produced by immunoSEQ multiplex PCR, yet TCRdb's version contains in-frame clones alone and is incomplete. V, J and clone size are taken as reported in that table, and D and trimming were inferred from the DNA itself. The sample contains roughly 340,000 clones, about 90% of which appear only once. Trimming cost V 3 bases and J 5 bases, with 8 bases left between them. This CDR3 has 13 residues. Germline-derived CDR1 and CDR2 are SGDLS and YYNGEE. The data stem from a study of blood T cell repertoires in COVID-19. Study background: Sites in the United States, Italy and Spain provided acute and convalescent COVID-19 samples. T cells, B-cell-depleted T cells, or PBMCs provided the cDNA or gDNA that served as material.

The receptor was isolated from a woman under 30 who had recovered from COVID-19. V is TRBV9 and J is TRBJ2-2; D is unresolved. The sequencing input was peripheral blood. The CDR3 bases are TGTGCCAGCAGCGGACATGGGACCGGGGAGCTGTTTTTT. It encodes CASSGHGTGELFF.